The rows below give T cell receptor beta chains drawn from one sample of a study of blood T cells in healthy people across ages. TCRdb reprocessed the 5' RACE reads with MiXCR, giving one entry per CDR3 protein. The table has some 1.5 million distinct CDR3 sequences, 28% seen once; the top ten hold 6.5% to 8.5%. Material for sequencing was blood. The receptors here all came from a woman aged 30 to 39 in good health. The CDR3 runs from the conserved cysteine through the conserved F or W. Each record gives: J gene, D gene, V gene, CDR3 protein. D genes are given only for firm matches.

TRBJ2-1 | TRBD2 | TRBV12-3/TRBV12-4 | CASRNSGGAYNEQFF
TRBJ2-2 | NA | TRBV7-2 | CASGQALNTGELFF
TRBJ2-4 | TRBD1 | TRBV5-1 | CASRGQGDIQYF
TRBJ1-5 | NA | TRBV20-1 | CSAPQGGNQPQHF
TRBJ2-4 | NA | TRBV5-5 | CASSLERVLAKNIQYF
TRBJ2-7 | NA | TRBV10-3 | CAISEPPARGLSYEQYF
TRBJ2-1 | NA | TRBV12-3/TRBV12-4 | CASSLTEGTHEQFF
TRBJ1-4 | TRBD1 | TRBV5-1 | CASSSGQLNEKLFF
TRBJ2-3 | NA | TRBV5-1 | CASSSGSGGPSTDTQYF
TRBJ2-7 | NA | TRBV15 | CATSRTSNQGGEQYF
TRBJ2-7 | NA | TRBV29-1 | CSVGRGATYEQYF
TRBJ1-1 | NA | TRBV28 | CASSPLGQNKNTEAFF
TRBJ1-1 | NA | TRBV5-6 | CASSLELGTSNTEAFF
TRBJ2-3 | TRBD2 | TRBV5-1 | CASSLLLAGLSTDTQYF
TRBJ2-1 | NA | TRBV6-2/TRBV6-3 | CASSYSTPPSNEQFF
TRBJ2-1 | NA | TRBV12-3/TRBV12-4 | CASSILRDGEQFF
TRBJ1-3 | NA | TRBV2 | CASTAIRGSGNTIYF
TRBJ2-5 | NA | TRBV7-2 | CASSLNGRQENQYF
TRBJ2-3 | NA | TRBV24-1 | CATSDSGGTTDTQYF
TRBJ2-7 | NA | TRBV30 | CALRSGSSEYEQYF
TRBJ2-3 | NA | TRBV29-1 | CSVESTGLTSTDTQYF
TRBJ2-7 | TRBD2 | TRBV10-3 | CAINTGLAGAYEQYF
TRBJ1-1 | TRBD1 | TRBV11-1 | CASHVGQGYSEAFF
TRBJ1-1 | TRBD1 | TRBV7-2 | CASSTVGQGAAEAFF
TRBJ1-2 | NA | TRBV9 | CASSARDGFRYGYTF
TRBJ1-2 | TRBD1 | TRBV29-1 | CSVLLRRTGSSYTF
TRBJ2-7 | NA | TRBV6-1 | CASMSYEQYF
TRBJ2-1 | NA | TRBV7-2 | CASSLVAGRSRVNEQFF
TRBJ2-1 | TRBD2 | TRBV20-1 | CSASAAGAYNEQFF
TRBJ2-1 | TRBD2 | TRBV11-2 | CASSLTRASGRRDEQFF
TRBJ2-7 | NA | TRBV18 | CASSAGGDCEQYF
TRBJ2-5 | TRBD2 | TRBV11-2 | CASSLVAGGPQETQYF
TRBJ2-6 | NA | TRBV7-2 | CASSFGPGRFASGANVLTF
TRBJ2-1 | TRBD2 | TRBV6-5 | CASHSWASGRNEQFF
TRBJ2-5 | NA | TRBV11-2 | CASSIARRGETQYF
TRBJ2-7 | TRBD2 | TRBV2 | CASKARLAGYEQYF
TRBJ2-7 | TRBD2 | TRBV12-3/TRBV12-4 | CASSPVAGPYEQYF
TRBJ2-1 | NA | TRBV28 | CASSFREQFF
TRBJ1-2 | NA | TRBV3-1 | CASSQDRRLGYTF
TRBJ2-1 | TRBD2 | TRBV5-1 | CASSGGLAGENNEQFF
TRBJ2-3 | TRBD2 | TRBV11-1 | CASSKGLALTDTQYF
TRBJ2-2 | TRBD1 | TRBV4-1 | CASSPGTGLGTGELFF
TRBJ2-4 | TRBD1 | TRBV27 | CASSLFATTGQGPMEQYF
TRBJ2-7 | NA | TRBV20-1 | CNAPWGARAYEQYF
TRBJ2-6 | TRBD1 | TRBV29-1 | CSVAGTGPGANVLTF
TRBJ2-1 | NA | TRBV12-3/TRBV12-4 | CASSSGPGSEQFF
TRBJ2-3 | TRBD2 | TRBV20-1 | CSASEGSAGVTDTQYF
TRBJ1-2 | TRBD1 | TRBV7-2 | CASSTGQGEGYTF
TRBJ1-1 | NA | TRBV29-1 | CSVVLWTANTEAFF
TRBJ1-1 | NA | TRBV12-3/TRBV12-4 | CASSSREGRGTEAFF
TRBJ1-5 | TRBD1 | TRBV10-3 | CAISENRGGSNSNQPQHF
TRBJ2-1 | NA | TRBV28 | CASTSQPSEQFF
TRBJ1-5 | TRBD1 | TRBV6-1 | CVSSQGVNQPQHF
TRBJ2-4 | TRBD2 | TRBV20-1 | CSAIGGGGTNEQYF